This T cell receptor beta chain was recorded in a study of blood T cell repertoires in COVID-19. For the study at large: The study drew acute and convalescent COVID-19 samples from the United States, Italy and Spain. From T cells, B-cell-depleted T cells, or PBMCs came the material, which was cDNA or gDNA.

The protocol was immunoSEQ multiplex PCR, while the TCRdb copy is restricted to in-frame clones and leaves out a portion. Of some 260,000 clones listed, 88% are singletons. Germline assignment: CDR1 SGHNT and CDR2 YYREEE (reference sequence). The length of the CDR3 is 15 residues. J lost 6 bases, V lost 7 bases, and 13 bases had no gene match. Sequenced input: peripheral blood. The sequence came from a human donor in a cohort sampled during active COVID-19. The V gene is TRBV5-4, the J gene TRBJ2-7; 10 positions agree with TRBD1. The CDR3 loop reads CASAYSGTGAVEQYF. DNA of the CDR3: TGTGCCAGCGCCTACTCCGGGACAGGGGCTGTCGAGCAGTACTTC. Using reference TRBV5-4 and TRBJ2-7 for the parts outside the CDR3, the full variable domain is ETGVTQSPTHLIKTRGQQVTLRCSSQSGHNTVSWYQQALGQGPQFIFQYYREEENGRGNFPPRFSGLQFPNYSSELNVNALELDDSALYLCASAYSGTGAVEQYFGPGTRLTVT.